These T cell receptor beta chains were read from a single sample in a study of cytomegalovirus exposure and HLA in healthy donors. Assay used: immunoSEQ multiplex PCR; TCRdb lists only in-frame clones, some missing. This repertoire comprises around 200,000 clones; its ten largest clones make up around 1.1%. Sequenced material: PBMCs. The receptors were gathered from a girl aged 2 to 9 in good health and CMV-seropositive. Each CDR3 is given with its conserved first and last residue. The D gene is left open where the match is weak.

>TRBJ1-1|.|TRBV28
CASSFGQSEAFF
TGTGCCAGCAGTTTTGGGCAATCTGAAGCTTTCTTT
>TRBJ2-6|.|TRBV28
CASSLSGGAGANVLTF
TGTGCCAGCAGTTTATCCGGGGGTGCTGGGGCCAACGTCCTGACTTTC
>TRBJ2-5|TRBD2|TRBV7-6
CASSQLAGGSETQYF
TGTGCCAGCAGCCAACTAGCGGGAGGGTCGGAGACCCAGTACTTC
>TRBJ1-2|TRBD1|TRBV7-9
CASSSPPGQGFYGYTF
TGTGCCAGCAGCTCGCCCCCGGGACAGGGCTTTTATGGCTACACCTTC
>TRBJ2-7|.|TRBV6-1
CASTDLSPGNEQYF
TGTGCCAGCACCGACTTATCCCCCGGGAACGAGCAGTACTTC
>TRBJ2-7|TRBD2|TRBV5-4
CASRRTSGTSSYEQYF
TGTGCCAGCAGGCGAACTAGCGGGACCTCCTCCTACGAGCAGTACTTC
>TRBJ2-3|TRBD2|TRBV7-2
CASSSGTSSRNTQYF
TGTGCCAGCAGCTCCGGGACTAGCTCCCGGAATACGCAGTATTTT
>TRBJ2-5|TRBD2|TRBV9
CASSVDGAGGLIREQYF
TGTGCCAGCAGCGTAGATGGGGCGGGAGGGCTGATTCGGGAGCAGTACTTC
>TRBJ2-1|TRBD1|TRBV15
CATSKRTGGAGNEQFF
TGTGCCACCAGCAAGAGGACAGGGGGCGCGGGGAATGAGCAGTTCTTC
>TRBJ2-7|TRBD1|TRBV10-1
CAPLKGTAFYEQYF
TGCGCCCCCCTCAAAGGGACAGCTTTCTACGAGCAGTACTTC
>TRBJ2-1|.|TRBV6-1
CASLPPSNNEQFF
TGTGCCAGCTTACCGCCTAGTAACAATGAGCAGTTCTTC
>TRBJ2-3|.|TRBV28
CASSLSSDSTDTQYF
TGTGCCAGCAGTTTAAGTAGCGACAGCACAGATACGCAGTATTTT
>TRBJ2-3|TRBD2|TRBV7-3
CASSQRGGYTDTQYF
TGTGCCAGCAGCCAGCGGGGAGGGTACACAGATACGCAGTATTTT
>TRBJ2-7|TRBD1|TRBV7-9
CASSPGQGVREQYF
TGTGCCAGCAGCCCGGGACAGGGGGTTCGCGAGCAGTACTTC
>TRBJ1-1|TRBD1|TRBV6-5
CASSSVTGGTEAFF
TGTGCCAGCAGCTCCGTAACAGGGGGCACTGAAGCTTTCTTT
>TRBJ2-7|TRBD1|TRBV10-3
CAISESLRDRGPLPYEQYF
TGTGCCATCAGTGAGTCGCTCCGGGACAGGGGGCCCCTTCCGTACGAGCAGTACTTC
>TRBJ1-1|.|TRBV5-1
CASSPVANTEAFF
TGCGCCAGCAGCCCCGTGGCGAACACTGAAGCTTTCTTT
>TRBJ1-4|.|TRBV13
CASSLDGGPDEKLFF
TGTGCCAGCAGCTTAGATGGAGGACCCGATGAAAAACTGTTTTTT
>TRBJ1-5|TRBD1|TRBV19
CASSRLTGQPQHF
TGTGCCAGTAGTAGACTGACAGGGCAGCCCCAGCATTTT
>TRBJ2-2|.|TRBV6-6
CASSYEGGATGELFF
TGTGCCAGCAGTTACGAGGGCGGAGCGACCGGGGAGCTGTTTTTT
>TRBJ1-1|.|TRBV27
CAAGRGLSAEAFF
TGTGCCGCAGGCCGGGGATTGTCGGCTGAAGCTTTCTTT
>TRBJ2-1|TRBD1|TRBV28
CASSSTGGRYNEQFF
TGTGCCAGCAGTTCCACAGGGGGCCGGTACAATGAGCAGTTCTTC
>TRBJ2-5|TRBD2|TRBV27
CASSSSGRLIQETQYF
TGTGCCAGCAGTTCCAGCGGGAGGTTGATCCAAGAGACCCAGTACTTC
>TRBJ2-5|.|TRBV7-9
CASSLLVGARETQYF
TGTGCCAGCAGCTTATTAGTGGGAGCCCGGGAGACCCAGTACTTC
>TRBJ2-7|TRBD2|TRBV5-1
CASSRTYAGLARDEQYF
TGCGCCAGCAGCCGGACGTACGCGGGACTAGCGAGAGACGAGCAGTACTTC
>TRBJ2-4|TRBD2|TRBV28
CASSSRTSGSHNIQYF
TGTGCCAGCAGTTCCCGGACTAGCGGGAGTCACAACATTCAGTACTTC
>TRBJ2-3|TRBD2|TRBV28
CASSLWTSGRTDTQYF
TGTGCCAGCAGTTTATGGACTAGCGGCCGCACAGATACGCAGTATTTT
>TRBJ1-1|TRBD1|TRBV4-1
CASSQAGTGGNTEAFF
TGCGCCAGCAGCCAAGCTGGGACAGGAGGGAACACTGAAGCTTTCTTT
>TRBJ2-3|.|TRBV19
CASSILGARTDTQYF
TGTGCCAGTAGTATTTTGGGGGCACGCACAGATACGCAGTATTTT
>TRBJ1-4|.|TRBV25-1
CASSEPGDLEKLFF
TGTGCCAGCAGTGAACCCGGGGACTTGGAAAAACTGTTTTTT
>TRBJ2-1|TRBD2|TRBV5-1
CASSLGAASGYNEQFF
TGCGCCAGCAGCTTGGGGGCGGCTAGCGGATACAATGAGCAGTTCTTC
>TRBJ2-1|TRBD2|TRBV11-3
CASSSRTSGRNEQFF
TGTGCCAGCAGCTCCCGGACTAGCGGACGCAATGAGCAGTTCTTC
>TRBJ2-3|.|TRBV28
CASTPGLLGDTQYF
TGTGCCAGTACTCCGGGACTCCTTGGAGATACGCAGTATTTT
>TRBJ2-3|TRBD1|TRBV15
CATSRAPGQSTDTQYF
TGTGCCACCAGCAGAGCTCCGGGACAGTCCACAGATACGCAGTATTTT
>TRBJ2-7|TRBD2|TRBV13
CASSAGLAGGSYEQYF
TGTGCCAGCAGTGCCGGACTAGCGGGAGGCTCCTACGAGCAGTACTTC
>TRBJ2-7|TRBD1|TRBV28
CASRGQGAYEQYF
TGTGCCAGCAGGGGACAGGGGGCCTACGAGCAGTACTTC
>TRBJ2-2|.|TRBV18
CASSPGLGSSGELFF
TGTGCCAGCTCCCCGGGACTGGGAAGTAGCGGGGAGCTGTTTTTT
>TRBJ2-7|TRBD2|TRBV7-8
CASSDPGLAHEQYF
TGTGCCAGCAGCGATCCGGGACTAGCCCACGAGCAGTACTTC
>TRBJ1-2|.|TRBV11-2
CASSLVGGPFTNYGYTF
TGTGCCAGCAGCTTAGTCGGGGGACCGTTTACTAACTATGGCTACACCTTC
>TRBJ2-7|TRBD2|TRBV5-1
CASSYPPTSGSHEQYF
TGCGCCAGCAGCTACCCCCCGACTAGCGGCTCCCACGAGCAGTACTTC
>TRBJ2-5|TRBD1|TRBV2
CASRRRTGSLQETQYF
TGTGCCAGCCGGAGAAGGACAGGCTCCCTCCAAGAGACCCAGTACTTC
>TRBJ1-3|.|TRBV6-5
CASSYGAGNTIYF
TGTGCCAGCAGTTACGGGGCAGGAAACACCATATATTTT
>TRBJ2-1|.|TRBV11-1
CASSLRRKHPNNEQFF
TGTGCCAGCAGCTTAAGGCGGAAACACCCCAACAATGAGCAGTTCTTC
>TRBJ1-1|.|TRBV18
CASSPGGEGTEAFF
TGTGCCAGCTCACCAGGGGGCGAGGGCACTGAAGCTTTCTTT
>TRBJ2-7|TRBD2|TRBV9
CASSVGLAGTYEQYF
TGTGCCAGCAGCGTAGGACTAGCGGGGACCTACGAGCAGTACTTC
>TRBJ1-2|.|TRBV14
CASSQDLHRVVGYTF
TGTGCCAGCAGCCAAGATCTTCACAGGGTGGTTGGCTACACCTTC
>TRBJ2-5|.|TRBV9
CASSLDYQETQYF
TGTGCCAGCAGCCTTGACTACCAAGAGACCCAGTACTTC
>TRBJ2-7|.|TRBV25-1
CASSNRVTEQYF
TGTGCCAGCAGTAACAGGGTAACCGAGCAGTACTTC
>TRBJ2-1|TRBD1|TRBV10-2
CASSDTGTGFHNEQFF
TGCGCCAGCAGCGATACCGGGACAGGGTTCCACAATGAGCAGTTCTTC
>TRBJ2-7|TRBD2|TRBV28
CASSSGTSGSEQYF
TGTGCCAGCAGCTCGGGGACTAGCGGGAGCGAGCAGTACTTC
>TRBJ1-1|.|TRBV9
CASQLEGGNTEAFF
TGTGCCAGCCAACTTGAGGGCGGGAACACTGAAGCTTTCTTT